This TCR beta chain was sequenced in a study of blood T cell repertoires in COVID-19. Whole-study context: Some COVID-19 samples were acute and others convalescent; all came from the United States, Italy and Spain. T cells, B-cell-depleted T cells, or PBMCs provided the cDNA or gDNA that served as material.

The V segment lost 4 bases and the J segment 2 bases; nucleotides outside the gene matches: 7. Per the germline V gene, CDR1 is SEHNR and CDR2 is FQNEAQ (reference sequence). The length of the CDR3 is 16 residues. Sequenced by immunoSEQ multiplex PCR; TCRdb stores in-frame clones only, minus some. The table includes approximately 70,000 clones, over 70% detected once. This clone was counted a single time. V gene TRBV7-9 combines with J gene TRBJ1-2, with 10 bases fitting TRBD1. Sequencing was performed on peripheral blood. The source of this sequence is a man aged 80 or over with active or convalescent COVID-19. CDR3 residues: CASSYPGTGENYGYTF. CDR3 in DNA: TGTGCCAGCAGCTACCCCGGGACAGGGGAAAACTATGGCTACACCTTC.